This T cell receptor (beta chain) originates from a study of blood T cell repertoires in COVID-19. The wider study: Sites in the United States, Italy and Spain provided acute and convalescent COVID-19 samples.

The assay was immunoSEQ multiplex PCR, and TCRdb's table has in-frame clones only and misses some. The data contain roughly 380,000 clones, roughly 86% of them singletons. This CDR3 region has 15 residues. The germline V gene has CDR1 SGHRS and CDR2 YFSETQ. The junction had 8 bases not matched to a gene; V was cut back by 3 bases and J by 5 bases. For recovered donors of Cohort 3, there were two negative PCRs, clearance, or symptom resolution. The chain carries TRBV5-1 and TRBJ2-5, with 9 bases that match TRBD1. This clonotype was obtained from a young man who had recovered from COVID-19. Sequencing was carried out using PBMCs or T cells enriched from blood (not recorded which). The CDR3 reads CASSSSTGGKETQYF. CDR3 DNA sequence: TGCGCCAGCAGCTCGTCGACAGGGGGAAAGGAGACCCAGTACTTC.